The 8 T cell receptor beta chains below were found in one sample sequenced in a study of patients and donors after allogeneic stem cell transplantation. TCRdb recomputed calls from the RT-PCR reads with MiXCR, one row per CDR3 protein. The sample has approximately 170,000 distinct CDR3 sequences; about 24% are singletons. The sequencing sample was made of blood, either unsorted or a sorted T cell fraction (not recorded which). Receptor source: a human donor who was either an allogeneic HSCT recipient or a stem cell or donor lymphocyte infusion donor (not recorded which). It is not recorded whose cells these are; they may come from a transplant donor.

The V call is TRBV4-3, the J call TRBJ2-7; 10 bases are shared with TRBD1. The CDR3 extends over 15 amino acids. Per the germline V gene, CDR1 is LGHNA and CDR2 is YSLEER. V trimming: 4 bases; J trimming: 2 bases; junction bases outside the gene matches: 5. The CDR3 DNA follows: TGCGCCAGCAGCCCTCAGACAGGGGGCACCTACGAGCAGTACTTC. Translated: CASSPQTGGTYEQYF.

At least ten counts were recorded for this clonotype. The rearrangement uses TRBV20-1 and TRBJ1-4; perhaps TRBD1 as D (5 bases). Germline V gives CDR1 DFQATT, CDR2 SNEGSKA (reference sequence). The CDR3 sequence is 13 residues long. V lost 2 bases, J lost 6 bases, and 10 bases lay in between. For the CDR3, the DNA is TGCAGTGCTAGACAGATGGGGGATGAAAAACTGTTTTTT. Its protein is CSARQMGDEKLFF.

The rearrangement joins TRBV2 to TRBJ2-1; D might be TRBD1 or TRBD2, each matching 6 bases. Trimming removed 3 bases at V and 9 bases at J, with 15 bases between. CDR1 and CDR2 from the germline V gene are SNHLY and FYNNEI. The CDR3 has 14 amino acids. CDR3 residues: CASSERGARGEQFF. DNA of the CDR3: TGTGCCAGCAGTGAGAGGGGGGCGCGCGGTGAGCAGTTCTTC.

The chain carries TRBV7-2 and TRBJ2-1; D not certain. V was shortened by 7 bases and J by 0 bases, with 13 bases between the two germline ends. There are 15 residues in the CDR3. Germline V gene data show CDR1 as SGHTA and CDR2 as FQGNSA. The CDR3 protein is CASTPKISSYNEQFF. As DNA, the CDR3 is TGTGCCAGCACCCCGAAAATCAGCTCCTACAATGAGCAGTTCTTC.

In this sample, this clonotype turned up a few times. The rearrangement joins TRBV5-1 to TRBJ2-1; D may be TRBD1 (6 bases). V dropped 4 bases and J dropped 0 bases, with 14 bases sitting between them. The CDR3 runs 16 residues. Germline V gives CDR1 SGHRS, CDR2 YFSETQ. CDR3 in amino acids: CASSVDSLSSYNEQFF. CDR3 in DNA: TGCGCCAGCAGCGTGGACAGCCTGAGCTCCTACAATGAGCAGTTCTTC. The full variable domain, completed using reference TRBV5-1 and TRBJ2-1, is KAGVTQTPRYLIKTRGQQVTLSCSPISGHRSVSWYQQTPGQGLQFLFEYFSETQRNKGNFPGRFSGRQFSNSRSEMNVSTLELGDSALYLCASSVDSLSSYNEQFFGPGTRLTVL.

The J gene is TRBJ2-5, the V gene TRBV9; weak D call: TRBD2 (5 bases). Trimming took 4 bases from V and 3 from J, leaving 16 bases between them. This CDR3 is built from 15 residues. The germline gives CDR1 SGDLS, CDR2 YYNGEE. The CDR3 region is CASSPRPSGEETQYF. CDR3 nucleotide sequence: TGTGCCAGCAGCCCCCGTCCAAGCGGCGAAGAGACCCAGTACTTC.

This clonotype was observed a handful of times. The V call is TRBV7-3, the J call TRBJ2-3; 10 bases are a match to TRBD1. The length of the CDR3 is 16 residues. CDR1 SGHTA and CDR2 FQGTGA come from the germline V gene. V shed 2 bases and J 6 bases; nucleotides not matched to a gene: 8. The chain's CDR3 is CASSLVWDRGGDTQYF. CDR3 nucleotides: TGTGCCAGCAGCTTAGTATGGGACAGGGGAGGGGATACGCAGTATTTT.

The rearrangement joins TRBV5-5 to TRBJ1-2, with D tentatively TRBD1 (5 bases). The V and J ends lost 3 bases and 7 bases respectively, with 19 bases between them. CDR1 and CDR2 from the germline V gene are SGHKS and YYEKEE (reference sequence). CDR3 size: 15 residues. The CDR3 DNA reads TGTGCCAGCAGCTCCGCGGGGCAGGAGATAGTTGGCTACACCTTC. The encoded protein is CASSSAGQEIVGYTF.